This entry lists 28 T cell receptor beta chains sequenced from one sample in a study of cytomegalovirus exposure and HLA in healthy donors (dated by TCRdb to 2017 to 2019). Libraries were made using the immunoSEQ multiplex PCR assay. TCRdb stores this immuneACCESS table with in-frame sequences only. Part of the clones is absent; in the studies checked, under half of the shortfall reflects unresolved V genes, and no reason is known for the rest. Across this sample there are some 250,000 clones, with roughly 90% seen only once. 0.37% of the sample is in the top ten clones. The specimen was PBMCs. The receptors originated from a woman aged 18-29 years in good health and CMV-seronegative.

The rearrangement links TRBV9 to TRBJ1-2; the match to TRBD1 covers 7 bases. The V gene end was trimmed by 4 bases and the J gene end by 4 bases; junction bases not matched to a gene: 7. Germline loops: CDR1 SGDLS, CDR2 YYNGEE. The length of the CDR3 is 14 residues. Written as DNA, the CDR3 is TGTGCCAGCAGCCCCGACAGGGTTTTCTATGGCTACACCTTC. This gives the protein CASSPDRVFYGYTF.

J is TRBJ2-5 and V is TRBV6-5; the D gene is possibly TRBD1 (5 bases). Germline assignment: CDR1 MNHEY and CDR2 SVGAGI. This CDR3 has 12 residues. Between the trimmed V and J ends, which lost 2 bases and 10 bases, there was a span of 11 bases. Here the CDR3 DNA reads TGTGCCAGCAGTTACCCCGGACATGACCAGTACTTC. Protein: CASSYPGHDQYF.

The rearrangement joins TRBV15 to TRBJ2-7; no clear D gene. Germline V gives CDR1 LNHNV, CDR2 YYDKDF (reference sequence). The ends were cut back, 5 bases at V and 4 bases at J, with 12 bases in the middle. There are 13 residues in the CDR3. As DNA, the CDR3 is TGTGCCACCAGCGATGATCGGGTTTACGAGCAGTACTTC. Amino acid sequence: CATSDDRVYEQYF.

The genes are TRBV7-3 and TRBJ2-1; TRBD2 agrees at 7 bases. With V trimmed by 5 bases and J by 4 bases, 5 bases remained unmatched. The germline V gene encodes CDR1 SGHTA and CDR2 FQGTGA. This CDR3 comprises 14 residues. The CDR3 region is CASSQAGSYNEQFF. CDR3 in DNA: TGTGCCAGCAGCCAAGCGGGATCGTACAATGAGCAGTTCTTC.

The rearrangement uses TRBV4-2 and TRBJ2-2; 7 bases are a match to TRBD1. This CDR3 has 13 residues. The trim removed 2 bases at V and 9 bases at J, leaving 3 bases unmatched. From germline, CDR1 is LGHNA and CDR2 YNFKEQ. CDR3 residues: CASSQTGVWELFF. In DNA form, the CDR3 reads TGTGCCAGCAGCCAAACAGGGGTCTGGGAGCTGTTTTTT.

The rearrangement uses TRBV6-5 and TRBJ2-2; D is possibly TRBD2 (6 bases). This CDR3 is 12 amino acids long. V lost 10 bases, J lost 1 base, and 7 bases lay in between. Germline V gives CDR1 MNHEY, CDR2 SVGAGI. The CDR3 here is CAIGGNTGELFF. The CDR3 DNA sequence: TGTGCCATCGGGGGGAACACCGGGGAGCTGTTTTTT.

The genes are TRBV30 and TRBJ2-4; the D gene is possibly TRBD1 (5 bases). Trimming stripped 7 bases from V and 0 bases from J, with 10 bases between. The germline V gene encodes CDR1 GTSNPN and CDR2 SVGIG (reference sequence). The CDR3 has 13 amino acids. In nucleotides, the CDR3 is TGTGCCTTCGACAGCATAGCCAAAAACATTCAGTACTTC. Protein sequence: CAFDSIAKNIQYF.

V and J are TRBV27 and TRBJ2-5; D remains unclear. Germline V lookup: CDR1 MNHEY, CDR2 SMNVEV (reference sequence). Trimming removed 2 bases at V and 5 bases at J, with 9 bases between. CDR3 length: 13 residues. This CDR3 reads CASSLPGGETQYF. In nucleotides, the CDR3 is TGTGCCAGCAGTTTACCGGGTGGGGAGACCCAGTACTTC.

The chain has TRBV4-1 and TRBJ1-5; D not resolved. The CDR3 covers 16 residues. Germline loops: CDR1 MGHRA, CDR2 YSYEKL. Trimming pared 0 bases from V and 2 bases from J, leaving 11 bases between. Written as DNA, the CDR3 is TGCGCCAGCAGCCAAGATATGGTTTCAGGCAATCAGCCCCAGCATTTT. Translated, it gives CASSQDMVSGNQPQHF.

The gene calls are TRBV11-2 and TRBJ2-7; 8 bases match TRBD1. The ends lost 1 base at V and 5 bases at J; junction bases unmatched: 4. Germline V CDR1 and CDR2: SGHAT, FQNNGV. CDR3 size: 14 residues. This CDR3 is CASSLAGGMDEQYF. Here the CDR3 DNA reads TGTGCCAGCAGCTTAGCAGGGGGCATGGACGAGCAGTACTTC.

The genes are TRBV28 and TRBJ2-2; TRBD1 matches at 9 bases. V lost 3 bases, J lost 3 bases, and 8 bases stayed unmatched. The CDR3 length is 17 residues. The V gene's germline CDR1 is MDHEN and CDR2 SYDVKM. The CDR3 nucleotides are TGTGCCAGCAGTTTCCCTCCGGGACAGGGATACACCGGGGAGCTGTTTTTT. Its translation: CASSFPPGQGYTGELFF. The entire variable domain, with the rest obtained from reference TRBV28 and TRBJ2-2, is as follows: DVKVTQSSRYLVKRTGEKVFLECVQDMDHENMFWYRQDPGLGLRLIYFSYDVKMKEKGDIPEGYSVSREKKERFSLILESASTNQTSMYLCASSFPPGQGYTGELFFGEGSRLTVL.

The DNA of the CDR3 is TGCGCCAGCAGCCAAGTTGACAGAAAAGAGACCCAGTACTTC. As protein: CASSQVDRKETQYF. This chain links TRBV4-1 with TRBJ2-5; maybe TRBD1 (5 bases). This CDR3 has 14 residues. Trimming left V 1 base short and J 3 bases short, with 9 bases between. Germline CDR1 is MGHRA and CDR2 is YSYEKL.

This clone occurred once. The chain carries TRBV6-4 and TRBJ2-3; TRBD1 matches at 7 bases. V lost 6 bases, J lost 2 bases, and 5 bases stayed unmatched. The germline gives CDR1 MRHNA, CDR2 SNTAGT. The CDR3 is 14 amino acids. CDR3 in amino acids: CASRIDRDTDTQYF. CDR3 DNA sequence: TGTGCCAGCAGAATAGACAGGGACACAGATACGCAGTATTTT.

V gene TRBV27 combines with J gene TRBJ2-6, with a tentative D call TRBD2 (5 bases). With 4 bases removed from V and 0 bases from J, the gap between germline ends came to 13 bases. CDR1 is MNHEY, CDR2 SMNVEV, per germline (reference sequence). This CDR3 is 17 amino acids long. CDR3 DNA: TGTGCCAGCAGTTATGACGGGGTTACCTCTGGGGCCAACGTCCTGACTTTC. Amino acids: CASSYDGVTSGANVLTF.

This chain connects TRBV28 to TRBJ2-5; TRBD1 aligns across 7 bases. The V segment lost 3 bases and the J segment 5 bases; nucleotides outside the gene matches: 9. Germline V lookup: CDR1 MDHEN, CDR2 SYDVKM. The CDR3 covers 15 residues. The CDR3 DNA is TGTGCCAGCAGTTTCGTTTCAGACAGGGCTGAGACCCAGTACTTC. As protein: CASSFVSDRAETQYF.

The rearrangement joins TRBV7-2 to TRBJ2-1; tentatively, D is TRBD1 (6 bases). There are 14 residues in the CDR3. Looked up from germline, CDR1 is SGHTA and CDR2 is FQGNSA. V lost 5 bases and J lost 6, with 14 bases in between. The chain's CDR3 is CASSPSWTVNEQFF. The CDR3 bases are TGTGCCAGCAGCCCTAGCTGGACAGTCAATGAGCAGTTCTTC.

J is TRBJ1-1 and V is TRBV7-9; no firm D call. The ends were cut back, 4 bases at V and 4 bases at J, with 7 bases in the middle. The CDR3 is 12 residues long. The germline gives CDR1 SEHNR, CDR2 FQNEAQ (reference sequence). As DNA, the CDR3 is TGTGCCAGCAGCTCAGGTCGCACTGAAGCTTTCTTT. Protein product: CASSSGRTEAFF.

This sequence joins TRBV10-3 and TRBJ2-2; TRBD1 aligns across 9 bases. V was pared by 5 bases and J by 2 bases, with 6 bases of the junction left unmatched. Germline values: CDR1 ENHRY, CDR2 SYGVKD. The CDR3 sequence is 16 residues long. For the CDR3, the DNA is TGTGCCATCAGTCCGGAGGACAGGGGCAACACCGGGGAGCTGTTTTTT. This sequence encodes CAISPEDRGNTGELFF.

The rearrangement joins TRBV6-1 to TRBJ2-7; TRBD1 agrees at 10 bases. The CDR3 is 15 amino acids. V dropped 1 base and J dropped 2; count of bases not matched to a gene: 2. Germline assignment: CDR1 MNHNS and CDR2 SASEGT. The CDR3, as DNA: TGTGCCAGCAGTGAAGGGACAGGGGGTACCTACGAGCAGTACTTC. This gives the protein CASSEGTGGTYEQYF.

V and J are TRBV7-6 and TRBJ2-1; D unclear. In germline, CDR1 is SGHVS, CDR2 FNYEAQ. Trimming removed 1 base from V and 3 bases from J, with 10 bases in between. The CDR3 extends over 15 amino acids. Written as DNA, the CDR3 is TGTGCCAGCAGCTTAGATGGAGTCCGCTACAATGAGCAGTTCTTC. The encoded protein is CASSLDGVRYNEQFF.

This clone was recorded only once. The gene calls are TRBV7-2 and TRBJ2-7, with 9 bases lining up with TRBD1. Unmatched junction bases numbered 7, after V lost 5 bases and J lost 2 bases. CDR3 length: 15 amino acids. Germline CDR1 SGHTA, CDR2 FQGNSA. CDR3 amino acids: CASSHGQGITYEQYV. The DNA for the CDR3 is TGTGCCAGCAGCCACGGACAGGGGATAACCTACGAGCAGTACGTC.

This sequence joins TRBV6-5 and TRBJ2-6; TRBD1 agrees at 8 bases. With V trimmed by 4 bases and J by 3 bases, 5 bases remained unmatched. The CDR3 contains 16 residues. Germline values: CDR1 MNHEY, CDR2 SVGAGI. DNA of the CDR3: TGTGCCAGCAGTTCCAGGGGGCGCGTTGGGGCCAACGTCCTGACTTTC. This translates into CASSSRGRVGANVLTF.

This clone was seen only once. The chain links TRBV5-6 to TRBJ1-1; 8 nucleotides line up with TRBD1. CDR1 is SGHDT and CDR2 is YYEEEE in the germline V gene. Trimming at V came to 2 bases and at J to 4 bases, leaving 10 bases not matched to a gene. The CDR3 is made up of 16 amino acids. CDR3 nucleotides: TGTGCCAGCAGCTTCCCACACCTACAGGGGGGCACTGAAGCTTTCTTT. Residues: CASSFPHLQGGTEAFF. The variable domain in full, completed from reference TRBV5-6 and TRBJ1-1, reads DAGVTQSPTHLIKTRGQQVTLRCSPKSGHDTVSWYQQALGQGPQFIFQYYEEEERQRGNFPDRFSGHQFPNYSSELNVNALLLGDSALYLCASSFPHLQGGTEAFFGQGTRLTVV.

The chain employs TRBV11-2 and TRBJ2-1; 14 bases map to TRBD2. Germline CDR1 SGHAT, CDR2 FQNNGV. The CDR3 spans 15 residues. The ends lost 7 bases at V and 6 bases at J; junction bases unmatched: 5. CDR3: CASNQGTSGGNEQFF. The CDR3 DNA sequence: TGTGCCAGCAATCAAGGGACTAGCGGGGGCAATGAGCAGTTCTTC.

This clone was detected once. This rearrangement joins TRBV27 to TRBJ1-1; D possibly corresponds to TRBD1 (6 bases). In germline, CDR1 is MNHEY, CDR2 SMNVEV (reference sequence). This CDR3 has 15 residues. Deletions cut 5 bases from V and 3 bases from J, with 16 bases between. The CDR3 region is CASSQIQGSYTEAFF. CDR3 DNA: TGTGCCAGCAGTCAGATACAGGGCTCCTACACTGAAGCTTTCTTT.

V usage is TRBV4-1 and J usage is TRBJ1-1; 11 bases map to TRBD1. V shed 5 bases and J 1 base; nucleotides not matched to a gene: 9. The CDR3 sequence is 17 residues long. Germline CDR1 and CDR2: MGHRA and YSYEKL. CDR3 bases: TGCGCCAGCAGCTATGGACAGGGGGCAACTGGGAACACTGAAGCTTTCTTT. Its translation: CASSYGQGATGNTEAFF.

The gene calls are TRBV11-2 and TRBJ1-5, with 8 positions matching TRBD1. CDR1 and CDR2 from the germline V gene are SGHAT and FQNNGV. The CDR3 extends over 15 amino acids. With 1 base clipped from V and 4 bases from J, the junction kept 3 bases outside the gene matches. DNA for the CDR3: TGTGCCAGCAGCTTAGGGACAGGGACTAATCAGCCCCAGCATTTT. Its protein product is CASSLGTGTNQPQHF.

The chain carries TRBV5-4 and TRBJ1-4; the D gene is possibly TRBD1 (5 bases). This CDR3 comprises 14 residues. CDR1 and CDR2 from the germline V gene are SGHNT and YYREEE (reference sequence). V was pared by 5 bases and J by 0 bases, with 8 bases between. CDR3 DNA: TGTGCCAGCAGTCTGACAGCAACTAATGAAAAACTGTTTTTT. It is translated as CASSLTATNEKLFF.